Given below is one T cell receptor (beta chain) in context. This entry is derived from a study of T cell changes during pregnancy in multiple sclerosis. Germline CDR1 is MNHEY and CDR2 is SVGAGI. Trimming left V 5 bases short and J 3 bases short, with 17 bases between. This CDR3 has 15 amino acids. Method: immunoSEQ multiplex PCR; TCRdb's copy keeps in-frame clones and lacks some. This table has about 77,000 clones, 75% to 90% appearing once. This TCR was recovered from a female donor with multiple sclerosis, enrolled in a pregnancy study. The rearrangement joins TRBV6-5 to TRBJ2-7, with a possible D match to TRBD1 (6 bases). The material sequenced was peripheral blood, taken before pregnancy. The CDR3 reads CASSADDRSGYEQYF. As DNA, the CDR3 is TGTGCCAGCAGTGCAGACGACAGGAGCGGCTACGAGCAGTACTTC.